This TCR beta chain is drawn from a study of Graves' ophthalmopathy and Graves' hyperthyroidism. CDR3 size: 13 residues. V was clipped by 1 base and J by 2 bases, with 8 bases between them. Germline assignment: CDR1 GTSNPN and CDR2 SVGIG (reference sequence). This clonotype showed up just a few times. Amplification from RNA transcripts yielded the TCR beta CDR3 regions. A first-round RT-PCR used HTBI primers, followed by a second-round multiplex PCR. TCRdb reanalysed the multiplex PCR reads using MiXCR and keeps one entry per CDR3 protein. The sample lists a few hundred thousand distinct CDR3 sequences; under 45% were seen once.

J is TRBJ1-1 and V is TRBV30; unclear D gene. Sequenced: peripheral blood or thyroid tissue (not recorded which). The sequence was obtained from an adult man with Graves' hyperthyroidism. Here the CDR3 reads CAWSARINTEAFF. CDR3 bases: TGTGCCTGGAGTGCCCGGATCAACACTGAAGCTTTCTTT.